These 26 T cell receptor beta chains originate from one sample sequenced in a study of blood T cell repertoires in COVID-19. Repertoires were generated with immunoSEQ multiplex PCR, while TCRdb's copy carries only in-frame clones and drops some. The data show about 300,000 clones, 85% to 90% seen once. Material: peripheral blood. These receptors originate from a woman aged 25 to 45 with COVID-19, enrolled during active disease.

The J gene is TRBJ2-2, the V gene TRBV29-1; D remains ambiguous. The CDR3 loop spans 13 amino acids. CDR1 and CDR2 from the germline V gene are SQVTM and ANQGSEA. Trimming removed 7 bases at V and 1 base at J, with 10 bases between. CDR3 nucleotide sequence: TGCAGCGCCGCCGGGTTGAACACCGGGGAGCTGTTTTTT. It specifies CSAAGLNTGELFF.

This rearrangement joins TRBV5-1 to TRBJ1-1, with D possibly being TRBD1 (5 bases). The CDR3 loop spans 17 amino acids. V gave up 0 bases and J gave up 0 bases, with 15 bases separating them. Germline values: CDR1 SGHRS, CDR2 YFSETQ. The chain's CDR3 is CASSLGTRSPMNTEAFF. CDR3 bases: TGCGCCAGCAGCTTGGGGACAAGAAGTCCCATGAACACTGAAGCTTTCTTT. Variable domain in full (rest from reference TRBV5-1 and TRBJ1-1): KAGVTQTPRYLIKTRGQQVTLSCSPISGHRSVSWYQQTPGQGLQFLFEYFSETQRNKGNFPGRFSGRQFSNSRSEMNVSTLELGDSALYLCASSLGTRSPMNTEAFFGQGTRLTVV.

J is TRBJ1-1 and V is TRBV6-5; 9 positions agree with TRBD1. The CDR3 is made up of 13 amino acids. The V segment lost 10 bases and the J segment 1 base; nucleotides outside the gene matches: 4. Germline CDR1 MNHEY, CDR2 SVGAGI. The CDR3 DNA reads TGTGCCATACGGACAGGGGCGAACACTGAAGCTTTCTTT. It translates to CAIRTGANTEAFF.

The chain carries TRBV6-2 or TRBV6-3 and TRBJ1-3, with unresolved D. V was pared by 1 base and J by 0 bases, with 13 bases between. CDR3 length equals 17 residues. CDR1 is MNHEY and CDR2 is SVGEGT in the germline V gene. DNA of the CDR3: TGTGCCAGCAGTTACTTCGGCCCGGGGATCTCTGGAAACACCATATATTTT. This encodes CASSYFGPGISGNTIYF.

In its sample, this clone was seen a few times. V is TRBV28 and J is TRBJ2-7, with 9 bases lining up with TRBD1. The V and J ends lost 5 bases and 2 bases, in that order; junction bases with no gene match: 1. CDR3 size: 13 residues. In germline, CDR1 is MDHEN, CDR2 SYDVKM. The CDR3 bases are TGTGCCAGCAGTACAGGGGGCGCCTACGAGCAGTACGTC. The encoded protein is CASSTGGAYEQYV.

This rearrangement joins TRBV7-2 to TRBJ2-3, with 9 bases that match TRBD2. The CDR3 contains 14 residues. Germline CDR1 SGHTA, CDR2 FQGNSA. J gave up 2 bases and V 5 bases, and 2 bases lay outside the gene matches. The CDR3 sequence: CASSASGATDTQYF. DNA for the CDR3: TGTGCCAGCAGCGCTAGCGGGGCCACAGATACGCAGTATTTT. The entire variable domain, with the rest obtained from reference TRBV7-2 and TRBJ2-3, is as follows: GAGVSQSPSNKVTEKGKDVELRCDPISGHTALYWYRQSLGQGLEFLIYFQGNSAPDKSGLPSDRFSAERTGGSVSTLTIQRTQQEDSAVYLCASSASGATDTQYFGPGTRLTVL.

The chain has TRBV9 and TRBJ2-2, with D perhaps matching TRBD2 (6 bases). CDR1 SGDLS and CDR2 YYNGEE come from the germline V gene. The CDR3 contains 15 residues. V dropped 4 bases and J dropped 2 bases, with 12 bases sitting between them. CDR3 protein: CASSLGLLNTGELFF. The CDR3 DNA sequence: TGTGCCAGCAGCTTGGGACTCTTAAACACCGGGGAGCTGTTTTTT.

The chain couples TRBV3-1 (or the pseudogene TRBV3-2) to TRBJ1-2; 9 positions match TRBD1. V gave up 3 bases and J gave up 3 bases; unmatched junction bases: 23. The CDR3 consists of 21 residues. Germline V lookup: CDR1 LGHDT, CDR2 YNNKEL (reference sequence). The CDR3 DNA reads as TGTGCCAGCAGCCATCGGGGGGTCCACGAAGCACCGGGACAGGGATACTATGGCTACACCTTC. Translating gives CASSHRGVHEAPGQGYYGYTF.

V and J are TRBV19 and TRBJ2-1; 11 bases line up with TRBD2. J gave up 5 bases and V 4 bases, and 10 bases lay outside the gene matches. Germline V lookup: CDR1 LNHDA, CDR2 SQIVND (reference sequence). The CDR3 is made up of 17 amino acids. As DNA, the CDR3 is TGTGCCAGTAGTAGTAACCTAGGGACTAGCGGTAACAATGAGCAGTTCTTC. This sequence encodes CASSSNLGTSGNNEQFF.

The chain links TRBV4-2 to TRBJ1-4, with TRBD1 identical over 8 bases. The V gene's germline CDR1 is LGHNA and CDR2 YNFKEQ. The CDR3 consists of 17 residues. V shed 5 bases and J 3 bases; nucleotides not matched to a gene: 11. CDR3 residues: CASSSGGAESSNEKLFF. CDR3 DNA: TGTGCCAGCAGCTCAGGGGGCGCGGAGTCCTCTAATGAAAAACTGTTTTTT.

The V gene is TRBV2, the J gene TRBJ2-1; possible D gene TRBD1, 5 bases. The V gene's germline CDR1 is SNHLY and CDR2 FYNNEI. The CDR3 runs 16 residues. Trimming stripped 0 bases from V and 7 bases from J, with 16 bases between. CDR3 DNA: TGTGCCAGCAGTGAAGCTTGGCAGGGCCAGACGAATGAGCAGTTCTTC. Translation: CASSEAWQGQTNEQFF.

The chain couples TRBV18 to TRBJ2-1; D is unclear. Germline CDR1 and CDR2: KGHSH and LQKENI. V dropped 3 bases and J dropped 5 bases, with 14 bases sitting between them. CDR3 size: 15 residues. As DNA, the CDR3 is TGTGCCAGCTCACCTACACATGAATATAACAATGAGCAGTTCTTC. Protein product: CASSPTHEYNNEQFF.

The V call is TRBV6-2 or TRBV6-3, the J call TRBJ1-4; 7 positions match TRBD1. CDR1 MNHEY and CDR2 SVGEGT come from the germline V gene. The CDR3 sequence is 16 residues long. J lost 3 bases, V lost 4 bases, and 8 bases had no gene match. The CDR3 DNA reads TGTGCCAGCAGTTTACCACAGGGGCGGTCTAATGAAAAACTGTTTTTT. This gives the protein CASSLPQGRSNEKLFF.

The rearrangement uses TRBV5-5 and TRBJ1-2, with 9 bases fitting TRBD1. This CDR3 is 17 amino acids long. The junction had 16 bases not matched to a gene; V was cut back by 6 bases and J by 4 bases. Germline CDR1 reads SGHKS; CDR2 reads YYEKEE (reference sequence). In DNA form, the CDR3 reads TGTGCCAGCACCCTGAGGACAGGGGCCGACAGGAGCTATGGCTACACCTTC. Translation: CASTLRTGADRSYGYTF.

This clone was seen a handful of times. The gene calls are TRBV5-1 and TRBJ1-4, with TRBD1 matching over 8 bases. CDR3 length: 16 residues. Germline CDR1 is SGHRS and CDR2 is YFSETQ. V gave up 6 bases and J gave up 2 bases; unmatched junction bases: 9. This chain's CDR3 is CASKPPNRGTNEKLFF. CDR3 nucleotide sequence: TGCGCCAGCAAACCGCCAAACAGGGGGACTAATGAAAAACTGTTTTTT.

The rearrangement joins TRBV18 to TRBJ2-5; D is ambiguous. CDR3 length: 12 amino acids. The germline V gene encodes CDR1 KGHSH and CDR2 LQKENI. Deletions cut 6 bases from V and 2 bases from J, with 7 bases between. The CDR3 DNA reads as TGTGCCAGCTCTGAGCTACAAGAGACCCAGTACTTC. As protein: CASSELQETQYF.

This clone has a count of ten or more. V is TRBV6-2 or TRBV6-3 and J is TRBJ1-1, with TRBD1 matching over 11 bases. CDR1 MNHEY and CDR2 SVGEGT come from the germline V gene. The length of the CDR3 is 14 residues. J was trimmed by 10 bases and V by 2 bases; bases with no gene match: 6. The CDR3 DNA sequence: TGTGCCAGCAGTTACACAGGACAGGGGGCAGGAGCTTTCTTT. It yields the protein CASSYTGQGAGAFF.

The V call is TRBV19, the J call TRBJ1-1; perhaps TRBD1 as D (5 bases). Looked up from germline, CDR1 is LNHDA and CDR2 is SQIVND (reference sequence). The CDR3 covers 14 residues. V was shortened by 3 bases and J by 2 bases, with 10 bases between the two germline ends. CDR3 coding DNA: TGTGCCAGTAGTATGGCCGGGGGTAACACTGAAGCTTTCTTT. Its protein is CASSMAGGNTEAFF.

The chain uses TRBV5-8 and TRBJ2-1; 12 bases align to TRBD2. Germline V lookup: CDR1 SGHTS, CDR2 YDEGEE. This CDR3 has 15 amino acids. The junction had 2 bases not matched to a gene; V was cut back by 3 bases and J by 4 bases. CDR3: CASSSGLAGYNEQFF. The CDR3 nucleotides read TGTGCCAGCAGCTCGGGACTAGCGGGTTACAATGAGCAGTTCTTC.

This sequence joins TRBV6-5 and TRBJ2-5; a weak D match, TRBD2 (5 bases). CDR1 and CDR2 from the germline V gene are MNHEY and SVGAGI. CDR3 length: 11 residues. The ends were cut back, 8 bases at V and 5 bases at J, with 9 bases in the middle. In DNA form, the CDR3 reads TGTGCCAGCGGGAGTTTGGAGACCCAGTACTTC. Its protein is CASGSLETQYF.

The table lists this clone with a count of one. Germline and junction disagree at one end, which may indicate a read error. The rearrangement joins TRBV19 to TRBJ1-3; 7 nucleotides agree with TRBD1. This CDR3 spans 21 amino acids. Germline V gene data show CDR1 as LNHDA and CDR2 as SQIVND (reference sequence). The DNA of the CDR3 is TGTGCGAGTATAAGGCCCCTTTGGGGGACAGCACCTAGAAGCTCTGGAAACACCATATATTTT. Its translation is CASIRPLWGTAPRSSGNTIYF.

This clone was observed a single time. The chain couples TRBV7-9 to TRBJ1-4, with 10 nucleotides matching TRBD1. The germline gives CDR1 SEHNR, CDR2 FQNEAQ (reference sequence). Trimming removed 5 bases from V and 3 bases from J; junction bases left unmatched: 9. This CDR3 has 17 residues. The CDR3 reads CASSGDRGRAANEKLFF. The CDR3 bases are TGTGCCAGCAGCGGGGACAGGGGACGGGCGGCTAATGAAAAACTGTTTTTT.

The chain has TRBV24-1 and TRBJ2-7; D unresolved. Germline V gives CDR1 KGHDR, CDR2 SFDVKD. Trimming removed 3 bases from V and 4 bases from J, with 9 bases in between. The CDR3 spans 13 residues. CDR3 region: CATSDPSLYEQYF. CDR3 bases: TGTGCCACCAGTGATCCCTCCTTGTACGAGCAGTACTTC.

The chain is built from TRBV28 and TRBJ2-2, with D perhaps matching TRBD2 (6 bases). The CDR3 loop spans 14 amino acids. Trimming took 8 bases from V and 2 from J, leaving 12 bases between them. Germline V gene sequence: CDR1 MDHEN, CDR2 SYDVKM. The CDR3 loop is CASCGIGNTGELFF. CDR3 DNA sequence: TGTGCCAGCTGCGGGATTGGCAACACCGGGGAGCTGTTTTTT.

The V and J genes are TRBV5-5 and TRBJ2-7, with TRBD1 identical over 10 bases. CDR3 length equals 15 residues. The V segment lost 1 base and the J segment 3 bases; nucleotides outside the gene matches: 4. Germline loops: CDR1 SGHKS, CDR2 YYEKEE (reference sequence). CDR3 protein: CASSLSGQGNYEQYF. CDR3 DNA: TGTGCCAGCAGCTTGTCGGGACAGGGGAACTACGAGCAGTACTTC.

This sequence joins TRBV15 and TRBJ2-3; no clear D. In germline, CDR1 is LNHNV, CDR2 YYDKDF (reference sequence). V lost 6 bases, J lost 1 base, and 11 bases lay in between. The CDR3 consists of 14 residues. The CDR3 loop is CATRGLQGTDTQYF. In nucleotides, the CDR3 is TGTGCCACCAGGGGCCTCCAGGGCACAGATACGCAGTATTTT.